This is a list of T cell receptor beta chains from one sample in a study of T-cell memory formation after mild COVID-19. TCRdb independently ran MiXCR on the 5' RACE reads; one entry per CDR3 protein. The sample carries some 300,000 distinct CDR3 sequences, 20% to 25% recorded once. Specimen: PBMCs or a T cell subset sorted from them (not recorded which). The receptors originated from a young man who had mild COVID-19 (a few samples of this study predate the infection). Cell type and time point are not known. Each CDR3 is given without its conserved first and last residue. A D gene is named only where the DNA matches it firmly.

ASSLYAGSGETQY	.	TRBV7-9	TRBJ2-5
ASSEAAGQPQH	.	TRBV2	TRBJ1-5
ASSFDRGLTF	TRBD1	TRBV7-9	TRBJ1-1
ASSSKRDPQETQY	.	TRBV7-3	TRBJ2-5
ASSYEDGVGEAF	.	TRBV6-5	TRBJ1-1
ASRLQTNTEAF	.	TRBV5-1	TRBJ1-1
ASSFSLGEDTQY	.	TRBV5-6	TRBJ2-3
ASSLYTGSATQY	.	TRBV27	TRBJ2-5
ASSSTVSGNTIY	.	TRBV12-3/TRBV12-4	TRBJ1-3
ASSVTGTVIEQF	TRBD1	TRBV28	TRBJ2-1
SARDPSGGWDTQY	TRBD2	TRBV20-1	TRBJ2-3
ATSRASGQGFYEQY	TRBD1	TRBV15	TRBJ2-7
ASSFTGSSGNTIY	.	TRBV5-1	TRBJ1-3
ASSQLRNAGELF	.	TRBV12-3/TRBV12-4	TRBJ2-2
ASSQDLHYEQY	.	TRBV4-3	TRBJ2-7
ATSDSTIWF	.	TRBV24-1	TRBJ2-1
ASSGLDFGELF	TRBD2	TRBV5-1	TRBJ2-2
ASVAGGARETQY	TRBD2	TRBV7-8	TRBJ2-5
ASSYVTGTPSPEAF	.	TRBV5-1	TRBJ1-1
ASSLTPGRGNYGYT	.	TRBV7-9	TRBJ1-2
ASSLVPRGGNEQF	.	TRBV5-1	TRBJ2-1
ASSPPYVSQH	.	TRBV6-2/TRBV6-3	TRBJ1-5
ASSEEYEQY	.	TRBV18	TRBJ2-7
ASSRGNKYEQY	.	TRBV6-2/TRBV6-3	TRBJ2-7
SVSTSTRETQY	.	TRBV29-1	TRBJ2-5
ASSKPLQGSTETQY	.	TRBV6-5	TRBJ2-5
ASSGVRAGVTEAF	.	TRBV7-9	TRBJ1-1
ASSLSTGVVQY	TRBD1	TRBV6-2/TRBV6-3	TRBJ2-4
ARTDSAIYCYT	.	TRBV6-5	TRBJ1-2
ASTPISGTGELF	.	TRBV6-1	TRBJ2-2
ASGVDRNQPQH	.	TRBV7-9	TRBJ1-5
ASSPPSGGGSYEQY	TRBD2	TRBV18	TRBJ2-7
ASSDESGELF	.	TRBV10-2	TRBJ2-2
ASSLDVAGRNEKLF	.	TRBV18	TRBJ1-4
ASSLRSTETQY	.	TRBV7-3	TRBJ2-5
ASSLVGAEDTQY	.	TRBV5-1	TRBJ2-3
ASSFELAGGSSYNEQF	TRBD2	TRBV5-6	TRBJ2-1
ASSFWGAQYQETQY	.	TRBV11-2	TRBJ2-5
ASSGLASAHTDTQY	.	TRBV12-3/TRBV12-4	TRBJ2-3
ASSGGLAGLETQY	TRBD2	TRBV2	TRBJ2-5
ASSQRRDSNQPQH	.	TRBV5-6	TRBJ1-5
SARAPWVTQY	.	TRBV20-1	TRBJ2-5